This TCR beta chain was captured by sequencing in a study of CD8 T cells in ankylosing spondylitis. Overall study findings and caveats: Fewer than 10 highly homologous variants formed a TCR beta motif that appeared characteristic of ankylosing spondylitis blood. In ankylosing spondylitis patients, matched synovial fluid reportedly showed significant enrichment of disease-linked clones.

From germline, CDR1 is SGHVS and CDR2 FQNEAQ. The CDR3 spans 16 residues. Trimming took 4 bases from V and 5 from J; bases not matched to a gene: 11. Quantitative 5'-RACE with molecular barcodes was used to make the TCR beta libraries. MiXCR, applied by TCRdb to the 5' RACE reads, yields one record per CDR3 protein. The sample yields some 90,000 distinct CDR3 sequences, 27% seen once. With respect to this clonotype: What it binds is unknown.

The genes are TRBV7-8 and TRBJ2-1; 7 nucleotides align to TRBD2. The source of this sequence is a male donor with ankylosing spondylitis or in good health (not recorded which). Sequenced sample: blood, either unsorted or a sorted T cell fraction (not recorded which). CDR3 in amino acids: CASSSRRLAANNEQFF. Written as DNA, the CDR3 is TGTGCCAGCAGCTCCCGTCGGCTAGCGGCCAACAATGAGCAGTTCTTC.